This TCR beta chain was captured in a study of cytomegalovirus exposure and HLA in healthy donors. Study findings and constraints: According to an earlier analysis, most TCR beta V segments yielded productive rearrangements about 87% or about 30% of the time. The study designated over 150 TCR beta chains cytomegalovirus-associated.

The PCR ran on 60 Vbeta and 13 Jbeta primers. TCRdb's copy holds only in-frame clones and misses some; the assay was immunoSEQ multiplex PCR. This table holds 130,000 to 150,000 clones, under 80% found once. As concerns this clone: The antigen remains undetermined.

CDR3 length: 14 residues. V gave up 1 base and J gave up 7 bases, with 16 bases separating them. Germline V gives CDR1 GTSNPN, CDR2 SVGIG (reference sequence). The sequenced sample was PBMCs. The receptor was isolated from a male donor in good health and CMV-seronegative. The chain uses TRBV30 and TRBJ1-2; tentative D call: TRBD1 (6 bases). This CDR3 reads CAWSATGGGGGYTF. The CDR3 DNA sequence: TGTGCCTGGAGTGCCACCGGAGGGGGGGGTGGCTACACCTTC.